Listed here are 31 T cell receptor beta chains from one sample, sequenced in a study of blood T cell repertoires in COVID-19. TCRdb's table, derived via immunoSEQ multiplex PCR, lists solely in-frame clones and lacks some. This table has approximately 530,000 clones, about 89% appearing once. Specimen: peripheral blood. These receptors were collected from a woman aged 45-65 years with COVID-19, enrolled during active disease.

This chain joins TRBV29-1 and TRBJ2-6; D is ambiguous. The germline gives CDR1 SQVTM, CDR2 ANQGSEA. CDR3 size: 16 residues. Deletions cut 0 bases from V and 4 bases from J, with 13 bases between. CDR3 coding DNA: TGCAGCGTTGAAGATCGGCGGTCCCCCGGGGCCAACGTCCTGACTTTC. The encoded protein is CSVEDRRSPGANVLTF. Full variable domain (missing parts from reference TRBV29-1 and TRBJ2-6): SAVISQKPSRDICQRGTSLTIQCQVDSQVTMMFWYRQQPGQSLTLIATANQGSEATYESGFVIDKFPISRPNLTFSTLTVSNMSPEDSSIYLCSVEDRRSPGANVLTFGAGSRLTVL.

This chain uses TRBV30 with TRBJ2-1, with 10 bases fitting TRBD1. The CDR3 is made up of 15 amino acids. V dropped 5 bases and J dropped 3; count of bases not matched to a gene: 7. Germline lookup yields CDR1 GTSNPN and CDR2 SVGIG (reference sequence). The DNA of the CDR3 is TGTGCCTGGGGACCGGGACAGGGGCTCTACAATGAGCAGTTCTTC. It specifies CAWGPGQGLYNEQFF.

This chain connects TRBV28 to TRBJ2-7, with 8 positions matching TRBD1. Germline CDR1 reads MDHEN; CDR2 reads SYDVKM. This CDR3 contains 15 residues. J gave up 0 bases and V 6 bases, and 7 bases lay outside the gene matches. In nucleotides, the CDR3 is TGTGCCAGCAGCTCATCAGGGGGCCTCTCCTACGAGCAGTACTTC. Its translation is CASSSSGGLSYEQYF. The full variable domain, with the rest looked up from reference TRBV28 and TRBJ2-7, is DVKVTQSSRYLVKRTGEKVFLECVQDMDHENMFWYRQDPGLGLRLIYFSYDVKMKEKGDIPEGYSVSREKKERFSLILESASTNQTSMYLCASSSSGGLSYEQYFGPGTRLTVT.

This sequence joins TRBV6-5 and TRBJ1-1; D is undetermined. The CDR3 is 15 residues long. Between the trimmed V and J ends, which lost 9 bases and 4 bases, there was a span of 21 bases. Germline assignment: CDR1 MNHEY and CDR2 SVGAGI. CDR3 region: CASSPMGRSGTEAFF. CDR3 nucleotides: TGTGCCAGTTCCCCCATGGGCAGGTCCGGCACTGAAGCTTTCTTT.

J is TRBJ2-2 and V is TRBV4-1; 7 bases line up with TRBD1. The germline gives CDR1 MGHRA, CDR2 YSYEKL. J gave up 2 bases and V 4 bases, and 7 bases lay outside the gene matches. This CDR3 region has 16 residues. This CDR3 is CASSRINRGNTGELFF. The CDR3 bases are TGCGCCAGCAGCCGAATAAACAGGGGAAACACCGGGGAGCTGTTTTTT.

The chain joins TRBV29-1 to TRBJ2-2, with TRBD1 as a possible D gene (5 bases). From germline, CDR1 is SQVTM and CDR2 ANQGSEA. The V end lost 4 bases, the J end lost 0 bases, and 12 bases lay between the germline ends. This CDR3 comprises 15 residues. The CDR3, as DNA: TGCAGCGTTGGGTCAGGGTTCGCGAACACCGGGGAGCTGTTTTTT. It is translated as CSVGSGFANTGELFF.

This clone was recorded only once. The gene calls are TRBV18 and TRBJ2-5, with 14 bases matching TRBD2. Germline CDR1 KGHSH, CDR2 LQKENI. With 4 bases clipped from V and 1 base from J, the junction kept 2 bases outside the gene matches. The CDR3 contains 16 residues. The CDR3 is CASSQGLAGVQETQYF. DNA for the CDR3: TGTGCCAGCTCACAGGGACTAGCGGGGGTCCAAGAGACCCAGTACTTC.

V usage is TRBV9 and J usage is TRBJ1-2, with D tentatively TRBD1 (6 bases). Trimming cost V 10 bases and J 4 bases, with 14 bases left between them. From germline, CDR1 is SGDLS and CDR2 YYNGEE. This CDR3 has 12 amino acids. CDR3 sequence: CAGSGGLYGYTF. The DNA of the CDR3 is TGTGCCGGGAGTGGGGGCCTCTATGGCTACACCTTC.

CDR3 in amino acids: CASSEWGGQGYYGYTF. The CDR3 coding sequence is TGTGCCAGCAGTGAATGGGGGGGACAGGGTTACTATGGCTACACCTTC. V usage is TRBV6-1 and J usage is TRBJ1-2, with TRBD1 identical over 9 bases. V shed 2 bases, J shed 3 bases, and the junction held 7 bases outside the gene matches. This CDR3 spans 16 amino acids. Looked up from germline, CDR1 is MNHNS and CDR2 is SASEGT.

The chain employs TRBV5-6 and TRBJ2-3, with 7 bases lining up with TRBD1. The CDR3 is 16 residues long. Germline values: CDR1 SGHDT, CDR2 YYEEEE. Germline trimming cut 3 bases from V and 2 bases from J; bases unmatched to any gene: 9. The DNA of the CDR3 is TGTGCCAGCAGCTCCCCTTCCCAGGGGGTCACAGATACGCAGTATTTT. Protein: CASSSPSQGVTDTQYF.

The gene calls are TRBV19 and TRBJ1-6, with no clear D. Deletions cut 5 bases from V and 8 bases from J, with 22 bases between. This CDR3 is built from 17 residues. CDR1 LNHDA and CDR2 SQIVND come from the germline V gene (reference sequence). CDR3: CASSALAEEIGHSPLHF. The CDR3 region has the DNA TGTGCCAGTAGTGCCCTCGCGGAGGAGATAGGGCATTCACCCCTCCACTTT.

The chain links TRBV29-1 to TRBJ1-1; possibly TRBD1 for D (6 bases). Looked up from germline, CDR1 is SQVTM and CDR2 is ANQGSEA. This CDR3 comprises 13 residues. Trimming took off 6 bases at V and 2 bases at J, with 13 bases between the two ends. CDR3 sequence reads: CSVGRTANTEAFF. Here the CDR3 DNA reads TGCAGCGTGGGACGGACAGCCAACACTGAAGCTTTCTTT.

The gene calls are TRBV30 and TRBJ1-1; D may be TRBD1 (6 bases). The CDR3 is 12 residues long. Trimming shortened V by 1 base and J by 4 bases, and 7 bases separated the two germline ends. CDR1 is GTSNPN, CDR2 SVGIG, per germline (reference sequence). The CDR3 spells CAWSGTATEAFF. The CDR3 DNA sequence: TGTGCCTGGAGTGGGACAGCCACTGAAGCTTTCTTT.

The rearrangement joins TRBV5-4 to TRBJ1-3; the match to TRBD1 covers 10 bases. The germline V gene has CDR1 SGHNT and CDR2 YYREEE (reference sequence). V shed 3 bases and J 4 bases; nucleotides not matched to a gene: 4. This CDR3 comprises 15 residues. The DNA of the CDR3 is TGTGCCAGCAGCTCCGGACAGGGGGGCGGAAACACCATATATTTT. This sequence encodes CASSSGQGGGNTIYF. Full variable domain (outside the CDR3, taken from reference TRBV5-4 and TRBJ1-3): ETGVTQSPTHLIKTRGQQVTLRCSSQSGHNTVSWYQQALGQGPQFIFQYYREEENGRGNFPPRFSGLQFPNYSSELNVNALELDDSALYLCASSSGQGGGNTIYFGEGSWLTVV.

The V and J genes are TRBV9 and TRBJ1-5; perhaps TRBD1 as D (5 bases). Germline V gene lookup returns CDR1 SGDLS and CDR2 YYNGEE. Trimming took off 4 bases at V and 0 bases at J, with 11 bases between the two ends. There are 15 residues in the CDR3. Here the CDR3 reads CASSPQGISNQPQHF. DNA for the CDR3: TGTGCCAGCAGCCCGCAGGGAATTAGCAATCAGCCCCAGCATTTT.

This chain joins TRBV6-1 and TRBJ1-2; no clear D. Trimming pared 3 bases from V and 4 bases from J, leaving 15 bases between. This CDR3 has 15 residues. CDR1 MNHNS and CDR2 SASEGT come from the germline V gene. CDR3 nucleotide sequence: TGTGCCAGCAGTGACGCGAGGGTGGGTACCTATGGCTACACCTTC. As protein: CASSDARVGTYGYTF.

CDR3 bases: TGTGCCAGCAGCTTAGATTTACCAGGGCAAGGCTATGGCTACACCTTC. Its protein is CASSLDLPGQGYGYTF. This chain connects TRBV11-2 to TRBJ1-2; tentative D call: TRBD1 (5 bases). Trimming left V 0 bases short and J 4 bases short, with 15 bases between. The V gene's germline CDR1 is SGHAT and CDR2 FQNNGV. The CDR3 sequence is 16 residues long.

The rearrangement uses TRBV19 and TRBJ1-2; possible D gene TRBD1, 5 bases. Germline V lookup: CDR1 LNHDA, CDR2 SQIVND (reference sequence). There are 13 residues in the CDR3. V was cut by 3 bases and J by 4 bases, with 9 bases left in between. The CDR3 DNA sequence: TGTGCCAGTAGTATGACAGAGACCTATGGCTACACCTTC. Translated: CASSMTETYGYTF.

This clone was picked up one time. The rearrangement links TRBV18 to TRBJ2-1, with 8 bases matching TRBD1. In germline, CDR1 is KGHSH, CDR2 LQKENI. The CDR3 is made up of 15 amino acids. The J segment lost 6 bases and the V segment lost 4 bases, leaving 8 bases of the junction unmatched. In DNA, the CDR3 is TGTGCCAGCTCACGTTCGACAGGGGCCTCCAATGAGCAGTTCTTC. It specifies CASSRSTGASNEQFF.

This chain uses TRBV15 with TRBJ2-1; weak D call: TRBD2 (6 bases). The germline gives CDR1 LNHNV, CDR2 YYDKDF (reference sequence). This CDR3 region has 15 residues. The V end was cut by 0 bases, the J end by 5 bases, with 11 bases between. The CDR3 spells CATSRDYGSNNEQFF. In DNA, the CDR3 is TGTGCCACCAGCAGAGATTACGGGAGCAACAATGAGCAGTTCTTC.

This sequence joins TRBV30 and TRBJ2-7; D unresolved. The germline gives CDR1 GTSNPN, CDR2 SVGIG (reference sequence). The CDR3 contains 11 residues. V lost 1 base and J lost 2, with 3 bases in between. The CDR3 sequence is CAWSDTYEQYF. The CDR3 DNA reads TGTGCCTGGAGTGATACCTACGAGCAGTACTTC.

This rearrangement joins TRBV6-5 to TRBJ2-7; 8 bases are shared with TRBD1. Germline values: CDR1 MNHEY, CDR2 SVGAGI. J lost 5 bases, V lost 6 bases, and 6 bases had no gene match. This CDR3 region has 13 residues. The CDR3 region is CASRQGQGHEQYF. The CDR3 DNA follows: TGTGCCAGCAGACAAGGACAGGGCCACGAGCAGTACTTC.

The chain recombines TRBV5-6 with TRBJ1-2; D might be TRBD1 (5 bases). The CDR3 has 13 residues. Germline V lookup: CDR1 SGHDT, CDR2 YYEEEE. V lost 4 bases, J lost 5 bases, and 12 bases lay in between. The CDR3 DNA reads TGTGCCAGCAGCATGGGACTGGATTATGGCTACACCTTC. It translates to CASSMGLDYGYTF.

This chain connects TRBV3-1 (or the pseudogene TRBV3-2) to TRBJ1-5, with 7 bases lining up with TRBD1. In germline, CDR1 is LGHDT, CDR2 YNNKEL (reference sequence). Trimming cost V 5 bases and J 6 bases; bases outside gene matches: 4. This CDR3 has 13 amino acids. The CDR3 loop is CASSGQASQPQHF. CDR3 in DNA: TGTGCCAGCAGCGGACAGGCTAGTCAGCCCCAGCATTTT.

This sequence joins TRBV11-1 and TRBJ2-5; 8 nucleotides align to TRBD1. Germline CDR1 is SGHAT and CDR2 is FQDESV (reference sequence). CDR3 length equals 14 residues. Losses at the gene ends were 5 bases for V and 1 base for J; bases not matched to a gene: 3. As DNA, the CDR3 is TGTGCCAGCAGCCCGGACAGGGCCCAAGAGACCCAGTACTTC. Its translation: CASSPDRAQETQYF.

The rearrangement links TRBV3-1 (or the pseudogene TRBV3-2) to TRBJ2-3; D gene ambiguous. The CDR3 sequence is 13 residues long. The V gene lost 0 bases and the J gene lost 4 bases, with 5 bases spanning the gap. CDR1 is LGHDT and CDR2 is YNNKEL in the germline V gene (reference sequence). DNA of the CDR3: TGTGCCAGCAGCCAAGATGGAGCAGATACGCAGTATTTT. Translating gives CASSQDGADTQYF.

This chain joins TRBV30 and TRBJ1-4; D is possibly TRBD1 (6 bases). The ends were cut back, 3 bases at V and 12 bases at J, with 11 bases in the middle. The CDR3 is 11 residues long. The germline gives CDR1 GTSNPN, CDR2 SVGIG (reference sequence). The CDR3, as DNA: TGTGCCTGGAGCCAGAGGACAGAACTGTTTTTT. Its translation is CAWSQRTELFF.

This clone was seen a single time. CDR3: CSGTRGNTEAFF. The DNA of the CDR3 is TGCAGCGGCACACGAGGGAACACTGAAGCTTTCTTT. The V and J genes are TRBV29-1 and TRBJ1-1; D gene unclear. V was cut by 7 bases and J by 1 base, with 10 bases left in between. The CDR3 totals 12 residues. Germline V gene data show CDR1 as SQVTM and CDR2 as ANQGSEA.

The rearrangement joins TRBV2 to TRBJ1-1; the D is unclear. The germline V gene encodes CDR1 SNHLY and CDR2 FYNNEI. V gave up 7 bases and J gave up 0 bases, with 15 bases separating them. There are 15 residues in the CDR3. The CDR3 region has the DNA TGTGCCAGCACCTTCACTGCCGGGTTGAACACTGAAGCTTTCTTT. As protein: CASTFTAGLNTEAFF.

The genes are TRBV5-4 and TRBJ2-2, with 16 nucleotides matching TRBD2. Germline CDR1 and CDR2: SGHNT and YYREEE (reference sequence). The CDR3 consists of 17 residues. V lost 4 bases and J lost 6; bases outside the gene matches: 6. The CDR3 loop is CASSDPGLAGGPGELFF. Here the CDR3 DNA reads TGTGCCAGCAGCGACCCGGGACTAGCGGGGGGGCCCGGGGAGCTGTTTTTT.

V is TRBV12-3 or TRBV12-4 and J is TRBJ1-2; D gene ambiguous. This CDR3 comprises 13 residues. V was cut by 5 bases and J by 0 bases, with 7 bases left in between. CDR3 protein: CASSQVANYGYTF. The CDR3 nucleotides are TGTGCCAGCAGTCAAGTAGCTAACTATGGCTACACCTTC.